This T cell receptor (beta chain) stems from a study of Tregs in tolerant kidney transplant recipients. Study-wide findings and caveats: This study did not directly address biological reproducibility. The most relevant donor-specific Treg TCRbeta repertoire apparently came from expansion with activated donor B cells. Validation in larger populations is needed because few patients were studied.

This clone came up once. Its antigen is still unknown. Unstimulated Tregs (CD4+CD25+CD127-) and CD4+CD25- non-Tregs were sorted from PBMCs. The V and J ends lost 6 bases and 5 bases, in that order; junction bases with no gene match: 13. This CDR3 region has 16 residues. The germline V gene encodes CDR1 SGHTS and CDR2 YDEGEE. Using immunoSEQ multiplex PCR, the repertoire was profiled, and TCRdb retains in-frame clones only, with some absent. The repertoire holds approximately 90,000 clones, with 90% to 95% as singletons. The chain carries TRBV5-8 and TRBJ2-1; 8 bases align to TRBD2. The sequence was collected from a human donor in good health. The sequenced sample was CD8+ T cells from blood. CDR3 in DNA: TGTGCCAGCACTTTCCCGGGGGGGCCCCCTAACAATGAGCAGTTCTTC. Residues: CASTFPGGPPNNEQFF.